This T cell receptor (beta chain) comes out of a study of cytomegalovirus exposure and HLA in healthy donors. The PCR employed 60 Vbeta primers together with 13 Jbeta primers. The repertoire was sequenced with immunoSEQ multiplex PCR; TCRdb's copy has only in-frame clones and lacks some. The table lists roughly 130,000 clones, 82% of them singletons. V lost 5 bases and J lost 6, with 24 bases in between. The CDR3 is made up of 17 amino acids. Germline loops: CDR1 SGHAT, CDR2 FQNNGV. This rearrangement joins TRBV11-2 to TRBJ2-3; D is possibly TRBD2 (6 bases). The sequence came from a boy aged 5-17 years in good health and CMV-seronegative. Sequenced material: PBMCs. As DNA, the CDR3 is TGTGCCAGCAGCCACGTCCGGGACTCCTCCGCCGCTGATACGCAGTATTTT. It is translated as CASSHVRDSSAADTQYF.